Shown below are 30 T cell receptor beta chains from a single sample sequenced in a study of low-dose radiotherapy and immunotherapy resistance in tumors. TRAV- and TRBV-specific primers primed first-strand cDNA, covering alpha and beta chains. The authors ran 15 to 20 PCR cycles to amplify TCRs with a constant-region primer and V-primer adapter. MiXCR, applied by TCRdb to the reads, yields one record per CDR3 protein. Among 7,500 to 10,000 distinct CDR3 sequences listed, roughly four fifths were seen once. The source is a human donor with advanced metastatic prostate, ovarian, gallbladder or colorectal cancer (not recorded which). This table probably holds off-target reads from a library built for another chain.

The CDR3 loop is CSVEEGHSYEQYF. The CDR3, as DNA: TGCAGCGTTGAAGAGGGGCACTCCTACGAGCAGTACTTC. The rearrangement uses TRBV29-1 and TRBJ2-7, with D perhaps TRBD1 (5 bases). This CDR3 is built from 13 residues. The V end lost 0 bases, the J end lost 0 bases, and 6 bases lay between the germline ends. CDR1 is SQVTM and CDR2 is ANQGSEA in the germline V gene.

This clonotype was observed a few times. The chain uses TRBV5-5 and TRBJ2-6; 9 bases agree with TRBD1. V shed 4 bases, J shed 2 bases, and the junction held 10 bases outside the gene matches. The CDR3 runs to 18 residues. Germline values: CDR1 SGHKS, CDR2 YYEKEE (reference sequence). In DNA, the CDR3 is TGTGCCAGCAGCCCGGGACAGGGATCCCCCCCTGGGGCCAACGTCCTGACTTTC. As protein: CASSPGQGSPPGANVLTF.

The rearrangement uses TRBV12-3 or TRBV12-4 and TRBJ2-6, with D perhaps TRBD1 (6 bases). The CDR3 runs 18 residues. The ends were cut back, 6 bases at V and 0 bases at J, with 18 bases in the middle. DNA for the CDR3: TGTGCCAGCAGCCTACAGGCAGGGGATCTCTCTGGGGCCAACGTCCTGACTTTC. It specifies CASSLQAGDLSGANVLTF.

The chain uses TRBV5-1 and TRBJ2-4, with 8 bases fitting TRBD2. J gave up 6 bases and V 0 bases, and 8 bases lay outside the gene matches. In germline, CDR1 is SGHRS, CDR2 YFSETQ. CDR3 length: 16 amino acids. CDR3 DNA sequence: TGCGCCAGCAGCTTGGAAACGGGAGGGCCGGGAAACATTCAGTACTTC. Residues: CASSLETGGPGNIQYF.

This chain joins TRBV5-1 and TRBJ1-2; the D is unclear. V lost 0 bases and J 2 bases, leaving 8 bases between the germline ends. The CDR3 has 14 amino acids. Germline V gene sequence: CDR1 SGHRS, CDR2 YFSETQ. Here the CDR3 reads CASSLAAPNYGYTF. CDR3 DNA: TGCGCCAGCAGCTTGGCCGCACCGAACTATGGCTACACCTTC.

This CDR3 is CASSQDGADRAKFF. CDR3 nucleotides: TGCGCCAGCAGCCAAGATGGGGCCGACAGGGCGAAGTTCTTC. This sequence joins TRBV4-1 and TRBJ2-1; 7 bases agree with TRBD1. This CDR3 spans 14 amino acids. The germline gives CDR1 MGHRA, CDR2 YSYEKL. The J segment lost 14 bases and the V segment lost 0 bases, leaving 10 bases of the junction unmatched.

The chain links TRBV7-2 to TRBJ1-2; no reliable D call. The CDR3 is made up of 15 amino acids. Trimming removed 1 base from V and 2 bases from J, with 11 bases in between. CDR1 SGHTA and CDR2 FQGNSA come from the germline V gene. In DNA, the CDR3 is TGTGCCAGCAGCTTAGGGGGTCCCAAGAACTATGGCTACACCTTC. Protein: CASSLGGPKNYGYTF.

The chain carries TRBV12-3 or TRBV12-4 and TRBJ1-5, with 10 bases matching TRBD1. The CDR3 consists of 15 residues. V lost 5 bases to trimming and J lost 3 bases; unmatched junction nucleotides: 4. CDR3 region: CASSRTGGFNQPQHF. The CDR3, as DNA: TGTGCCAGCAGTCGGACAGGGGGATTCAATCAGCCCCAGCATTTT.

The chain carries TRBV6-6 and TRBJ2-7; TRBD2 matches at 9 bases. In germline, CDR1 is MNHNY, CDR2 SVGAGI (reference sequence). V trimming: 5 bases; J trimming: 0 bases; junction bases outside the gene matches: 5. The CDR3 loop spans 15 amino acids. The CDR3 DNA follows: TGTGCCAGCAGTGGGGCGGGAGGGGGCTCCTACGAGCAGTACTTC. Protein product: CASSGAGGGSYEQYF.

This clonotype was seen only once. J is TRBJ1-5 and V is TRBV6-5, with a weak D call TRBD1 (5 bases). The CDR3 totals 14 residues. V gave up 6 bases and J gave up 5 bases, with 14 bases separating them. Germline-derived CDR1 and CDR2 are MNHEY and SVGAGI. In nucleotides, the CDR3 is TGTGCCAGCAGCTGGACGGGGGTGGATCAGCCCCAGCATTTT. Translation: CASSWTGVDQPQHF.

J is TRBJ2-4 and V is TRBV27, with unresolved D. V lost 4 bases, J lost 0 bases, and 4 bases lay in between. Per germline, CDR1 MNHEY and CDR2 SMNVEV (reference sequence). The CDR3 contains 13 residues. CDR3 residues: CASSSLAKNIQYF. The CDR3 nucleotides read TGTGCCAGCAGTTCGCTAGCCAAAAACATTCAGTACTTC.

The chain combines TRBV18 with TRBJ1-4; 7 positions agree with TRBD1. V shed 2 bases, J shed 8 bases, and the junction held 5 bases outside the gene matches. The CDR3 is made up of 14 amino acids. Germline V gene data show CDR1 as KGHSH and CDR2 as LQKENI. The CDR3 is CASSPTQGREKLFF. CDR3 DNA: TGTGCCAGCTCACCAACACAGGGGAGGGAAAAACTGTTTTTT.

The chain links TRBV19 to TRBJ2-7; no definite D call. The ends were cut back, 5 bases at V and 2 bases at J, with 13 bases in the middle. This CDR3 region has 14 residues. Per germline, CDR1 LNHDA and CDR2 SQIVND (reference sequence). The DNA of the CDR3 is TGTGCCAGTAGTTTCGCCGATCCAACCTACGAGCAGTACTTC. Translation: CASSFADPTYEQYF.

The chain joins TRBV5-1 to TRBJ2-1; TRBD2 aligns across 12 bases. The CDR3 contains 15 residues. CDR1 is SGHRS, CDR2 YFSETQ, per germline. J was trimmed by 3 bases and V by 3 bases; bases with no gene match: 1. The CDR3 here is CASSSGLAGYNEQFF. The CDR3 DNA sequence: TGCGCCAGCAGCTCGGGACTAGCGGGCTACAATGAGCAGTTCTTC.

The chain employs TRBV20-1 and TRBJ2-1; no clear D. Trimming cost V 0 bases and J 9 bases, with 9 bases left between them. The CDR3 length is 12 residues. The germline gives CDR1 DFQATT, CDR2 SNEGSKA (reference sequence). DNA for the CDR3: TGCAGTGCTAGAGACGCCGAGAGTGAGCAGTTCTTC. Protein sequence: CSARDAESEQFF.

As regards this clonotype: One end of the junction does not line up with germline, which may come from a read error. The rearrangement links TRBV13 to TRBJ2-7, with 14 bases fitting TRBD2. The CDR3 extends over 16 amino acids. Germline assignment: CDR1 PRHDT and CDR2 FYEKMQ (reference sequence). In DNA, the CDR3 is TGTGCCAGCAGCATAGGGACTAGCGGGGGCGCCTACGAGCAGTACTTC. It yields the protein CASSIGTSGGAYEQYF.

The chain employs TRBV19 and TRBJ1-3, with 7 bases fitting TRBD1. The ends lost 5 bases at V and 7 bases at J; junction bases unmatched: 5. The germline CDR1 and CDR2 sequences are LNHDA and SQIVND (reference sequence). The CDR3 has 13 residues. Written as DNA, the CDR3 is TGTGCCAGTAGTCGACAGGGACGGAACACCATATATTTT. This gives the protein CASSRQGRNTIYF.

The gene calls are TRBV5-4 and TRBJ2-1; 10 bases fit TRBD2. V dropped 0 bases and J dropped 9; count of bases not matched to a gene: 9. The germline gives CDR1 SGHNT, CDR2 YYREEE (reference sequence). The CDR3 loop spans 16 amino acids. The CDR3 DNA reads TGTGCCAGCAGCTTGGCTCGCAATAGCGGGAGGTTTGAGCAGTTCTTC. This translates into CASSLARNSGRFEQFF.

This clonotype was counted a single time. This chain's CDR3 is CATSDSGGVYGYTF. The DNA of the CDR3 is TGTGCCACCAGTGATTCCGGAGGAGTATATGGCTACACCTTC. The rearrangement links TRBV24-1 to TRBJ1-2; no reliable D call. Germline CDR1 is KGHDR and CDR2 is SFDVKD. V gave up 2 bases and J gave up 5 bases, with 11 bases separating them. The CDR3 has 14 residues.

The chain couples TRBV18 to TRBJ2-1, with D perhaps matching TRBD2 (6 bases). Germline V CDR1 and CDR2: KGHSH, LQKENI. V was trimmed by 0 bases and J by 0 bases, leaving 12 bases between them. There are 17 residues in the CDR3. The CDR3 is CASSPPWAGSSYNEQFF. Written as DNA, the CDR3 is TGTGCCAGCTCACCACCGTGGGCGGGGAGCTCCTACAATGAGCAGTTCTTC. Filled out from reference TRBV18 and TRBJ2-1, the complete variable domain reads NAGVMQNPRHLVRRRGQEARLRCSPMKGHSHVYWYRQLPEEGLKFMVYLQKENIIDESGMPKERFSAEFPKEGPSILRIQQVVRGDSAAYFCASSPPWAGSSYNEQFFGPGTRLTVL.

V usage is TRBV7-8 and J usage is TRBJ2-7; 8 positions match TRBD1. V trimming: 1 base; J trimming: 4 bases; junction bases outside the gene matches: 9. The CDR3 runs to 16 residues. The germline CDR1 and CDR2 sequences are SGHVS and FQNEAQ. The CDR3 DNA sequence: TGTGCCAGCAGCTTAGTCCTAGGACAGGGAAGGTACGAGCAGTACTTC. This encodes CASSLVLGQGRYEQYF.

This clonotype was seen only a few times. The CDR3 nucleotides are TGCGCCAGCAGCCTAGCTGATTCCTACAATGAGCAGTTCTTC. It translates to CASSLADSYNEQFF. The V and J genes are TRBV5-1 and TRBJ2-1, with TRBD2 as a possible D gene (5 bases). CDR1 SGHRS and CDR2 YFSETQ come from the germline V gene. Trimming stripped 4 bases from V and 1 base from J, with 9 bases between. This CDR3 contains 14 residues.

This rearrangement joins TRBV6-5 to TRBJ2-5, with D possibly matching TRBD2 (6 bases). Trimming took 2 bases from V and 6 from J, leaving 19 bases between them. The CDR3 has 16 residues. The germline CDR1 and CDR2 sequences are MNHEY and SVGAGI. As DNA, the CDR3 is TGTGCCAGCAGTTACACCCCGTCCGGGGAGGAAAAGACCCAGTACTTC. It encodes CASSYTPSGEEKTQYF.

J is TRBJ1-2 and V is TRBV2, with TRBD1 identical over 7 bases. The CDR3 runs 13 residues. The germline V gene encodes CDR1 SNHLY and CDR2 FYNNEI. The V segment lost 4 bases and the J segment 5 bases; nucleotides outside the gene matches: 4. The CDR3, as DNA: TGTGCCAGCAGTGCCGACAGGGAGTATGGCTACACCTTC. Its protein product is CASSADREYGYTF. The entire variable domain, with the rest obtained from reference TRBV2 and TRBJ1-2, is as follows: EPEVTQTPSHQVTQMGQEVILRCVPISNHLYFYWYRQILGQKVEFLVSFYNNEISEKSEIFDDQFSVERPDGSNFTLKIRSTKLEDSAMYFCASSADREYGYTFGSGTRLTVV.

CDR3 sequence (DNA): TGCGCCAGCAGCCAAGGTCTAGCGAGCTCCTACGAGCAGTACTTC. Translated, it gives CASSQGLASSYEQYF. V is TRBV4-3 and J is TRBJ2-7, with D possibly being TRBD2 (6 bases). CDR3 length: 15 residues. Germline V gene lookup returns CDR1 LGHNA and CDR2 YSLEER. Trimming took 1 base from V and 0 from J, leaving 10 bases between them.

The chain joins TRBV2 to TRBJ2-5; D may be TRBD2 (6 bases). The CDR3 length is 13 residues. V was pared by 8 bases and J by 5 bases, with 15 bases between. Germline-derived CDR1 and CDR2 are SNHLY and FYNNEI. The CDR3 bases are TGTGCCAGCGGGGGGAATCTACGCGAGACCCAGTACTTC. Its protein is CASGGNLRETQYF.

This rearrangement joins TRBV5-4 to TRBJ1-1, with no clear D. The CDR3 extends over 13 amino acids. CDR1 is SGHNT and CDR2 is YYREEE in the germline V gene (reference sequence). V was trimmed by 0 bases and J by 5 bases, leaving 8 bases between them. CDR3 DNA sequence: TGTGCCAGCAGCTTGGACGGAGGGACTGAAGCTTTCTTT. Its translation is CASSLDGGTEAFF.

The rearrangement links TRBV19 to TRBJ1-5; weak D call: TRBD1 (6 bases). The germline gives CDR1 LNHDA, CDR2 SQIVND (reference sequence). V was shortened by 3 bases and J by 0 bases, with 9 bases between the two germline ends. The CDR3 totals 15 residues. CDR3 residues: CASSIRTDSNQPQHF. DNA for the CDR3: TGTGCCAGTAGTATCCGGACAGATAGCAATCAGCCCCAGCATTTT.

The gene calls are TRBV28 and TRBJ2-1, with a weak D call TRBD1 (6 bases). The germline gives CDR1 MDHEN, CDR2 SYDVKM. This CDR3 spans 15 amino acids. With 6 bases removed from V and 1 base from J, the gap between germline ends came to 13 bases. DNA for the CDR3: TGTGCCAGCAGCCCCAGGGGTCGATCCTACAATGAGCAGTTCTTC. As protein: CASSPRGRSYNEQFF.

In nucleotides, the CDR3 is TGTGCCAGCAGGCTGGGGCAGATAGACACTGAAGCTTTCTTT. This gives the protein CASRLGQIDTEAFF. The chain employs TRBV12-3 or TRBV12-4 and TRBJ1-1, with D possibly TRBD1 on 5 matching bases. The V and J ends lost 6 bases and 3 bases respectively, with 14 bases between them. The CDR3 runs to 14 residues.